The 26 T cell receptor beta chains below all came from one sample that was sequenced in a study of spatial heterogeneity in lung cancer. Time point of the sample: sample taken at primary tumor resection. Unsorted tumor, nontumor lung tissue or cryopreserved PBMC supplied the whole RNA. TCRdb reanalysed the 5' RACE reads using MiXCR and keeps one entry per CDR3 protein. This sample has around 92,000 distinct CDR3 sequences; over 9.5% occur once, and the top ten carry 35% to 50%. The sample was PBMCs, taken at surgery. These receptors all stem from a male donor with early-stage non-small cell lung cancer.

The gene calls are TRBV10-3 and TRBJ1-1; D is ambiguous. Germline V gene sequence: CDR1 ENHRY, CDR2 SYGVKD. V was trimmed by 6 bases and J by 4 bases, leaving 18 bases between them. This CDR3 comprises 15 residues. The CDR3 DNA reads TGTGCCATCAGCCGAACTGAGGGCGTAGGCACTGAAGCTTTCTTT. Translating it yields CAISRTEGVGTEAFF.

The genes are TRBV14 and TRBJ2-3; 9 bases are a match to TRBD2. Germline V gives CDR1 SGHDN, CDR2 FVKESK. Trimming removed 4 bases from V and 3 bases from J; junction bases left unmatched: 17. This CDR3 spans 19 amino acids. The CDR3 loop is CASSRIRASGTQATDTQYF. For the CDR3, the DNA is TGTGCCAGCAGCCGGATAAGGGCTAGCGGGACCCAGGCGACAGATACGCAGTATTTT. The variable domain in full, with the rest retrieved from reference TRBV14 and TRBJ2-3, is EAGVTQFPSHSVIEKGQTVTLRCDPISGHDNLYWYRRVMGKEIKFLLHFVKESKQDESGMPNNRFLAERTGGTYSTLKVQPAELEDSGVYFCASSRIRASGTQATDTQYFGPGTRLTVL.

This clonotype was picked up a small number of times. CDR3 sequence: CSAPQTSGLEQYF. As DNA, the CDR3 is TGCAGTGCTCCCCAAACTAGCGGACTAGAGCAGTACTTC. The V and J genes are TRBV20-1 and TRBJ2-7; TRBD2 aligns across 8 bases. The CDR3 runs to 13 residues. After removal of 5 bases from V and 7 bases from J, the junction contained 10 bases not matched to a gene. Per the germline V gene, CDR1 is DFQATT and CDR2 is SNEGSKA (reference sequence).

This clonotype came up a few times. The V gene is TRBV13, the J gene TRBJ1-2; no reliable D call. This CDR3 has 15 amino acids. The germline V gene has CDR1 PRHDT and CDR2 FYEKMQ (reference sequence). V was pared by 0 bases and J by 1 base, with 9 bases between. DNA of the CDR3: TGTGCCAGCAGCTTAGGCCGGCAGATTAACTATGGCTACACCTTC. This translates into CASSLGRQINYGYTF.

The chain has TRBV3-1 and TRBJ1-2, with D perhaps matching TRBD1 (5 bases). The ends were cut back, 4 bases at V and 7 bases at J, with 13 bases in the middle. CDR1 is LGHDT and CDR2 is YNNKEL in the germline V gene (reference sequence). The CDR3 covers 13 residues. CDR3: CASSRDRLGGYTF. The CDR3 DNA is TGTGCCAGCAGCCGAGACAGACTAGGTGGCTACACCTTC.

This clonotype has a count of ten or more. The gene calls are TRBV5-1 and TRBJ1-4; D uncertain. V dropped 4 bases and J dropped 6 bases, with 13 bases sitting between them. CDR3 length equals 14 residues. Germline CDR1 reads SGHRS; CDR2 reads YFSETQ. The CDR3 DNA reads TGCGCCAGCAGCCCGGTCCGAGGCGATGAAAAACTGTTTTTT. Translating it yields CASSPVRGDEKLFF.

The rearrangement links TRBV11-2 to TRBJ2-3; 9 nucleotides align to TRBD2. CDR3 size: 15 residues. Germline V gene sequence: CDR1 SGHAT, CDR2 FQNNGV. The trim removed 6 bases at V and 2 bases at J, leaving 6 bases unmatched. Here the CDR3 DNA reads TGTGCCAGCAGGGGGAGCGGGGGGCCCACAGATACGCAGTATTTT. Translated, it gives CASRGSGGPTDTQYF.

The table lists this clonotype with a few counts. This sequence joins TRBV5-6 and TRBJ2-5, with D tentatively TRBD1 (6 bases). Deletions cut 3 bases from V and 2 bases from J, with 17 bases between. Germline V lookup: CDR1 SGHDT, CDR2 YYEEEE. The CDR3 is made up of 16 amino acids. The CDR3 protein is CASSSRLWTEQETQYF. In DNA form, the CDR3 reads TGTGCCAGCAGCTCCCGATTATGGACAGAACAAGAGACCCAGTACTTC.

This clonotype was seen a handful of times. The J gene is TRBJ1-5, the V gene TRBV24-1; 7 nucleotides align to TRBD1. This CDR3 is built from 17 residues. In germline, CDR1 is KGHDR, CDR2 SFDVKD. V dropped 4 bases and J dropped 0; count of bases not matched to a gene: 8. The CDR3 region is CATSDAGTAYSNQPQHF. In nucleotides, the CDR3 is TGTGCCACCAGTGACGCTGGGACAGCATATAGCAATCAGCCCCAGCATTTT.

In its sample, this clonotype was seen a few times. This chain uses TRBV7-2 with TRBJ2-3, with 11 bases aligning to TRBD1. The CDR3 consists of 16 residues. Germline V lookup: CDR1 SGHTA, CDR2 FQGNSA. V lost 5 bases and J lost 4; bases outside the gene matches: 8. The CDR3 reads CASSALGQGVADTQYF. CDR3 nucleotides: TGTGCCAGCAGCGCACTGGGACAGGGGGTGGCAGATACGCAGTATTTT. Using reference TRBV7-2 and TRBJ2-3 for the parts outside the CDR3, the full variable domain is GAGVSQSPSNKVTEKGKDVELRCDPISGHTALYWYRQSLGQGLEFLIYFQGNSAPDKSGLPSDRFSAERTGGSVSTLTIQRTQQEDSAVYLCASSALGQGVADTQYFGPGTRLTVL.

CDR3 sequence (DNA): TGCAGTGCTCCCCCCCACTATTACTCCTACGAGCAGTACTTC. Its protein is CSAPPHYYSYEQYF. The chain carries TRBV20-1 and TRBJ2-7; D is unclear. CDR1 DFQATT and CDR2 SNEGSKA come from the germline V gene (reference sequence). V was clipped by 5 bases and J by 0 bases, with 14 bases between them. This CDR3 has 14 residues.

This clonotype was detected a few times. The chain joins TRBV12-3 or TRBV12-4 to TRBJ2-2; D call uncertain. This CDR3 is 12 amino acids long. Trimming removed 3 bases at V and 7 bases at J, with 6 bases between. CDR3 loop: CASSLESGELFF. In DNA form, the CDR3 reads TGTGCCAGCAGTTTGGAGAGCGGGGAGCTGTTTTTT.

Only one count was recorded for this clonotype. V and J are TRBV20-1 and TRBJ2-6, with D possibly matching TRBD2 (6 bases). The V end lost 3 bases, the J end lost 10 bases, and 13 bases lay between the germline ends. This CDR3 spans 13 amino acids. In germline, CDR1 is DFQATT, CDR2 SNEGSKA (reference sequence). The chain's CDR3 is CSARVRGLNVLTF. In DNA form, the CDR3 reads TGCAGTGCTAGGGTCCGGGGGTTGAACGTCCTGACTTTC.

The chain is built from TRBV12-5 and TRBJ2-4, with a possible D match to TRBD1 (5 bases). The V gene lost 2 bases and the J gene lost 0 bases, with 11 bases spanning the gap. The CDR3 runs to 16 residues. Germline V gene sequence: CDR1 LGHNT, CDR2 FRNRAP. CDR3 DNA: TGTGCTAGTGGTTTGTACAGGTGCCAAGCCAAAAACATTCAGTACTTC. Residues: CASGLYRCQAKNIQYF.

This clonotype was seen only a few times. This chain links TRBV12-3 or TRBV12-4 with TRBJ2-2; 7 bases map to TRBD2. V was clipped by 6 bases and J by 2 bases; unmatched bases: 6. This CDR3 is 15 amino acids long. The CDR3 reads CASRVSGVNTGELFF. CDR3 DNA: TGTGCCAGCAGAGTGAGCGGGGTCAACACCGGGGAGCTGTTTTTT.

The chain joins TRBV11-2 to TRBJ2-7, with TRBD1 identical over 8 bases. This CDR3 is built from 14 residues. V lost 5 bases, J lost 3 bases, and 6 bases stayed unmatched. Per the germline V gene, CDR1 is SGHAT and CDR2 is FQNNGV. The chain's CDR3 is CASSPRTGYYEQYF. CDR3 nucleotide sequence: TGTGCCAGCAGCCCACGGACAGGGTACTACGAGCAGTACTTC. Filled out from reference TRBV11-2 and TRBJ2-7, the complete variable domain reads EAGVAQSPRYKIIEKRQSVAFWCNPISGHATLYWYQQILGQGPKLLIQFQNNGVVDDSQLPKDRFSAERLKGVDSTLKIQPAKLEDSAVYLCASSPRTGYYEQYFGPGTRLTVT.

This clonotype was detected only a few times. The rearrangement joins TRBV6-6 to TRBJ2-5, with D perhaps TRBD1 (6 bases). The CDR3 totals 14 residues. V lost 6 bases and J 4 bases, leaving 15 bases between the germline ends. Germline V CDR1 and CDR2: MNHNY, SVGAGI (reference sequence). The CDR3 DNA follows: TGTGCCAGCAGACGGCAGGGGATGGGAGAGACCCAGTACTTC. It specifies CASRRQGMGETQYF.

This clonotype has a count of ten or more. The gene calls are TRBV2 and TRBJ2-6; D is ambiguous. Germline assignment: CDR1 SNHLY and CDR2 FYNNEI. Between the trimmed V and J ends, which lost 2 bases and 1 base, there was a span of 9 bases. The CDR3 is 16 residues long. Here the CDR3 DNA reads TGTGCCAGCAGTGAAAAGGGCGAGTCTGGGGCCAACGTCCTGACTTTC. Translation: CASSEKGESGANVLTF.

This clonotype was picked up a small number of times. The rearrangement joins TRBV5-4 to TRBJ2-7, with TRBD2 matching over 14 bases. The V gene's germline CDR1 is SGHNT and CDR2 YYREEE (reference sequence). Losses at the gene ends were 4 bases for V and 3 bases for J; bases not matched to a gene: 3. The CDR3 has 15 amino acids. CDR3 residues: CASSEGLAGVYEQYF. The DNA of the CDR3 is TGTGCCAGCAGCGAGGGACTAGCGGGGGTCTACGAGCAGTACTTC.

In the case of this clonotype: This may be a read error, as it is one base from a much larger clone. This chain uses TRBV7-8 with TRBJ2-3; D gene ambiguous. CDR1 is SGHVS and CDR2 is FQNEAQ in the germline V gene. The CDR3 runs 12 residues. In DNA form, the CDR3 reads TGTGTCAGCAGTCCATTAGGAGATACGCAGTATTTT. Protein: CVSSPLGDTQYF.

Remarks on this clonotype: The CDR3 does not close with the conserved phenylalanine or tryptophan, likely indicating a read error. The CDR3 nucleotides read TGCGCCAGCAGCCAATACACAGACGGCTATGGCTACACCTCC. Protein sequence: CASSQYTDGYGYTS. V is TRBV4-3 and J is TRBJ1-2; D gene unclear. Germline values: CDR1 LGHNA, CDR2 YSLEER. The CDR3 has 14 amino acids. V was shortened by 2 bases and J by 4 bases, with 11 bases between the two germline ends.

This clonotype came up a few times. This chain uses TRBV11-2 with TRBJ2-1, with a possible D match to TRBD2 (7 bases). Germline V gene data show CDR1 as SGHAT and CDR2 as FQNNGV. The CDR3 spans 16 residues. V was cut by 3 bases and J by 3 bases, with 15 bases left in between. The CDR3 DNA reads as TGTGCCAGCAGCTTCCCCGGGGGGCCTATCTACAATGAGCAGTTCTTC. It yields the protein CASSFPGGPIYNEQFF.

The chain carries TRBV6-6 and TRBJ2-7; 10 positions match TRBD1. Per the germline V gene, CDR1 is MNHNY and CDR2 is SVGAGI (reference sequence). The CDR3 spans 14 residues. The ends lost 5 bases at V and 3 bases at J; junction bases unmatched: 4. CDR3 residues: CASSHRTGGYEQYF. CDR3 sequence (DNA): TGTGCCAGCAGTCACAGGACAGGGGGCTACGAGCAGTACTTC.

The chain carries TRBV6-6 and TRBJ2-2, with TRBD1 as a possible D gene (6 bases). Trimming took off 4 bases at V and 7 bases at J, with 10 bases between the two ends. The CDR3 extends over 13 amino acids. CDR1 and CDR2 from the germline V gene are MNHNY and SVGAGI (reference sequence). This CDR3 is CASSWGRNGELFF. CDR3 DNA sequence: TGTGCCAGCAGTTGGGGGCGGAACGGGGAGCTGTTTTTT.

This clonotype came up many times. The chain joins TRBV5-4 to TRBJ1-5, with TRBD1 matching over 7 bases. This CDR3 spans 14 amino acids. Germline CDR1 SGHNT, CDR2 YYREEE (reference sequence). With 3 bases clipped from V and 2 bases from J, the junction kept 2 bases outside the gene matches. The CDR3 reads CASSSGTGNQPQHF. The CDR3 coding sequence is TGTGCCAGCAGCTCCGGGACAGGCAATCAGCCCCAGCATTTT.

This clonotype came up a few times. The rearrangement uses TRBV28 and TRBJ2-7, with a weak D call TRBD2 (5 bases). The CDR3 length is 15 residues. CDR1 is MDHEN, CDR2 SYDVKM, per germline. V lost 5 bases to trimming and J lost 2 bases, with 16 bases between them. The CDR3 nucleotides are TGTGCCAGCAGTCGGTCTTCTCTCGGGGCCTACGAGCAGTACTTC. It yields the protein CASSRSSLGAYEQYF. Full variable domain (missing parts from reference TRBV28 and TRBJ2-7): DVKVTQSSRYLVKRTGEKVFLECVQDMDHENMFWYRQDPGLGLRLIYFSYDVKMKEKGDIPEGYSVSREKKERFSLILESASTNQTSMYLCASSRSSLGAYEQYFGPGTRLTVT.